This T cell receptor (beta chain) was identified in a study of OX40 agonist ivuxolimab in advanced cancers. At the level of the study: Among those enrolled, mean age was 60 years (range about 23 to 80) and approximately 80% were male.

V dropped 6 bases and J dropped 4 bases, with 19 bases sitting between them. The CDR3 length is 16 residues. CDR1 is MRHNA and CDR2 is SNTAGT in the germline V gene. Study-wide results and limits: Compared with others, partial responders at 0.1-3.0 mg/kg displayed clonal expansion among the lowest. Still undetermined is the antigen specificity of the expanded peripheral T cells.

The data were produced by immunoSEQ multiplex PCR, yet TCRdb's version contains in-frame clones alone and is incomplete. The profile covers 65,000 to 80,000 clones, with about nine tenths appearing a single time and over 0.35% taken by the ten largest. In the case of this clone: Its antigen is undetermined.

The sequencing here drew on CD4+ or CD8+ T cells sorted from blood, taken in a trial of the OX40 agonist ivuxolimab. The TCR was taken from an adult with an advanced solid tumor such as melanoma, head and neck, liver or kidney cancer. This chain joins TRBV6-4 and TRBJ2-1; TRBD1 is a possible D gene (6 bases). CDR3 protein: CASRPTTGPLYNEQFF. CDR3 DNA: TGTGCCAGCAGGCCCACAACAGGGCCGCTTTACAATGAGCAGTTCTTC.